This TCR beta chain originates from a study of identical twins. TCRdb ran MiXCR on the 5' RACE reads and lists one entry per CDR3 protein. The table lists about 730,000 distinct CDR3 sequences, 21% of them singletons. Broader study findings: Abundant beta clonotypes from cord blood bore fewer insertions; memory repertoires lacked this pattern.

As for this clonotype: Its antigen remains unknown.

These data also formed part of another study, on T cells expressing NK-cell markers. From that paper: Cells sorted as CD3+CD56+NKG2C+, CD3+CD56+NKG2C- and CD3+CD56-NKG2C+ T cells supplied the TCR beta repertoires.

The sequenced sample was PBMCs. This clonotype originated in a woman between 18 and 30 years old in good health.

This chain's CDR3 is CSASRVGEKLFF. The CDR3 region has the DNA TGCAGTGCCTCGAGGGTAGGGGAAAAACTGTTTTTT. The chain carries TRBV20-1 and TRBJ1-4; no clear D gene. Trimming cost V 6 bases and J 8 bases, with 13 bases left between them. The CDR3 is made up of 12 amino acids. Germline-derived CDR1 and CDR2 are DFQATT and SNEGSKA (reference sequence).